These 2 T cell receptor beta chains came from one sample sequenced in a study of control samples from healthy donors and cancer patients. Only in-frame clones appear in the TCRdb table, and some are missing; sequencing was by immunoSEQ multiplex PCR. Among 110,000 or so clones listed, over 75% were seen once. Sequencing used blood. The receptors stem from a human donor in good health. The donor label of this sample is uncertain.

The J gene is TRBJ2-7, the V gene TRBV11-2; tentatively, D is TRBD2 (6 bases). The CDR3 covers 15 residues. The germline gives CDR1 SGHAT, CDR2 FQNNGV. The V and J ends lost 1 base and 7 bases respectively, with 17 bases between them. CDR3 nucleotides: TGTGCCAGCAGCTTAGCGCGGGGTGAGTTACGAGAGCAGTACTTC. Its protein product is CASSLARGELREQYF.

V usage is TRBV18 and J usage is TRBJ1-2, with D unresolved. The ends were cut back, 6 bases at V and 0 bases at J, with 14 bases in the middle. This CDR3 has 15 amino acids. Germline values: CDR1 KGHSH, CDR2 LQKENI. The CDR3 nucleotides read TGTGCCAGCTCCCTAACCAGTGGGACTAACTATGGCTACACCTTC. Protein product: CASSLTSGTNYGYTF.